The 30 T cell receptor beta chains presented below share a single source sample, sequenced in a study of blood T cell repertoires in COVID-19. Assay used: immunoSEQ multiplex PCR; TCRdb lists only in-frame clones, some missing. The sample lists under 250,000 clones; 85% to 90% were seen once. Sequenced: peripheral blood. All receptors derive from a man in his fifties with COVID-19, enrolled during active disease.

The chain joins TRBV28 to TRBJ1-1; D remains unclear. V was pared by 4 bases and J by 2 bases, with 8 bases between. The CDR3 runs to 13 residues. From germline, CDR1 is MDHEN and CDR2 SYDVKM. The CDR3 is CASSSTPNTEAFF. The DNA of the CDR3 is TGTGCCAGCAGTTCGACACCCAACACTGAAGCTTTCTTT.

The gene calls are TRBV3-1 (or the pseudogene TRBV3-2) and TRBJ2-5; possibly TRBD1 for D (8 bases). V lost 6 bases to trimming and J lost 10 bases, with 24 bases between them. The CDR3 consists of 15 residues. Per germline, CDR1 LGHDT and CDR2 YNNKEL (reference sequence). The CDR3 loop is CASRPSGTDRGYQYF. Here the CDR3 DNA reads TGTGCCAGCAGGCCAAGCGGGACAGACAGGGGATACCAGTACTTC.

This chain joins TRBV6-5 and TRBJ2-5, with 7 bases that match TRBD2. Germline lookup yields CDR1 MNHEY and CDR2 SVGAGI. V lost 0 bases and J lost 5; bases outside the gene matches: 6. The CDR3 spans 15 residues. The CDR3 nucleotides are TGTGCCAGCAGTTACTCGGCGGCGGGGGAGGAGACCCAGTACTTC. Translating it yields CASSYSAAGEETQYF.

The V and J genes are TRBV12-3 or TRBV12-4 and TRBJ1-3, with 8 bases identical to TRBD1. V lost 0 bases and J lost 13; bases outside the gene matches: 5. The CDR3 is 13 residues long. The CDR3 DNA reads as TGTGCCAGCAGTTTAGCGAACCGGGACAGGATATATTTT. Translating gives CASSLANRDRIYF.

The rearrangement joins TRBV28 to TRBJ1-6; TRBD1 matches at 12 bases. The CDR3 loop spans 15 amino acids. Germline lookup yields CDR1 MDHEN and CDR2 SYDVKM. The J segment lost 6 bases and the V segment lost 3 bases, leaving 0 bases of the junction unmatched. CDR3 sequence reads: CASSLGQGANSPLHF. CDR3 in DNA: TGTGCCAGCAGTTTGGGACAGGGGGCTAATTCACCCCTCCACTTT.

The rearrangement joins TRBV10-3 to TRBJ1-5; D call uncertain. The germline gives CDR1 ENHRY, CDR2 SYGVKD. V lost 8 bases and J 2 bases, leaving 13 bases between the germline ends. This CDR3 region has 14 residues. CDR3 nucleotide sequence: TGTGCCATCTCCGAGGGTGGGGGCAATCAGCCCCAGCATTTT. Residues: CAISEGGGNQPQHF.

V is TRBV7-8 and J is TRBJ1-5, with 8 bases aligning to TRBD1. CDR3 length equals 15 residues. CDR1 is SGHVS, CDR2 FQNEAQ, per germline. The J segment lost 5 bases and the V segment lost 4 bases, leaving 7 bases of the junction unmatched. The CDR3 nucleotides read TGTGCCAGCAGCTCGAGGACAGGGCTTTATCAGCCCCAGCATTTT. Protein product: CASSSRTGLYQPQHF. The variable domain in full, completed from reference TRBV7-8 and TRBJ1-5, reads GAGVSQSPRYKVAKRGQDVALRCDPISGHVSLFWYQQALGQGPEFLTYFQNEAQLDKSGLPSDRFFAERPEGSVSTLKIQRTQQEDSAVYLCASSSRTGLYQPQHFGDGTRLSIL.

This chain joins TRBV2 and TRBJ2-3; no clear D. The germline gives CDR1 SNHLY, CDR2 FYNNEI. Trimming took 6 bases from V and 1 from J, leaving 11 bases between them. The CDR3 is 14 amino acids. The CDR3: CASRVVSGTDTQYF. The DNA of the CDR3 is TGTGCCAGCAGGGTGGTGTCAGGCACAGATACGCAGTATTTT.

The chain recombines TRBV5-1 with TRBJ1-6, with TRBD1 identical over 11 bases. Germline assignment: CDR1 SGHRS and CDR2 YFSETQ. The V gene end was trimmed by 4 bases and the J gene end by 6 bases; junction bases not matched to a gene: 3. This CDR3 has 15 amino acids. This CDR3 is CASSRTGGGNSPLHF. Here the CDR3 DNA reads TGCGCCAGCAGCCGGACAGGGGGCGGTAATTCACCCCTCCACTTT.

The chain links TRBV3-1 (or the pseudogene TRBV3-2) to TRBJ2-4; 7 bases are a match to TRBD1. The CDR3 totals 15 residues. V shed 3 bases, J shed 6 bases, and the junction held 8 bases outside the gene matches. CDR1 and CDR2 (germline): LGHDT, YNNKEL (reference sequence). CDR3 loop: CASSQSLGGGNIQYF. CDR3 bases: TGTGCCAGCAGCCAGTCATTAGGGGGCGGAAACATTCAGTACTTC.

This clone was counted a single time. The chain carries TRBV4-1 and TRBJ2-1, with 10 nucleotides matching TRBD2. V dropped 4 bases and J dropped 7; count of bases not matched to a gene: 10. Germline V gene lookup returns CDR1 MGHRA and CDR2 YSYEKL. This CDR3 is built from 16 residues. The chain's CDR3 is CASSLYPSGGLNEQFF. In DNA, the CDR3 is TGCGCCAGCAGCCTATATCCTAGCGGGGGCCTTAATGAGCAGTTCTTC.

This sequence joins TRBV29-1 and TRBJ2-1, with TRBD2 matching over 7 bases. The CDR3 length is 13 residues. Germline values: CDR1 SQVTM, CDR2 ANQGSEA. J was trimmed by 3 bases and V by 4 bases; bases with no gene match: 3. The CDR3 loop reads CSVVSGNYNEQFF. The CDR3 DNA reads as TGCAGCGTTGTGAGCGGGAACTACAATGAGCAGTTCTTC.

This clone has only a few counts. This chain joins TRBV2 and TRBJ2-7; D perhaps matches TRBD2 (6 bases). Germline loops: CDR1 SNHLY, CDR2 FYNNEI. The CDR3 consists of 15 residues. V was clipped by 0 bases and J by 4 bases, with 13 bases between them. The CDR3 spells CASSEAGRDSYEQYF. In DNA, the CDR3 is TGTGCCAGCAGTGAAGCCGGACGGGACTCGTACGAGCAGTACTTC.

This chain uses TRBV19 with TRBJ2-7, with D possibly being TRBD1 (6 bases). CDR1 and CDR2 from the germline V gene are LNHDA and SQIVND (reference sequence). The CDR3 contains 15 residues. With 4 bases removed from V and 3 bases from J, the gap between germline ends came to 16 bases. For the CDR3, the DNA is TGTGCCAGTAGTAGCTTACAGGGTCTGGACTACGAGCAGTACTTC. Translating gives CASSSLQGLDYEQYF.

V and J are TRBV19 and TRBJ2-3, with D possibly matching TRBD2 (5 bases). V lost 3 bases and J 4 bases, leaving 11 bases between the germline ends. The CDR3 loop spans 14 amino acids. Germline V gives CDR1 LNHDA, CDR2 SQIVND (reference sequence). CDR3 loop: CASSISSKADTQYF. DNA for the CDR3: TGTGCCAGTAGTATCTCTAGCAAGGCAGATACGCAGTATTTT.

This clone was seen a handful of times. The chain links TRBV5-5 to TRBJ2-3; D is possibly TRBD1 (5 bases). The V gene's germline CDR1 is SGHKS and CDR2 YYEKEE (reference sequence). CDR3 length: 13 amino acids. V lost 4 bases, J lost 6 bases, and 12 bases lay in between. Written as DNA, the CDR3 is TGTGCCAGCAGCGCAAGGGGTACCGATACGCAGTATTTT. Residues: CASSARGTDTQYF.

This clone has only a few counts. The CDR3 DNA sequence: TGTGCCAGCAGCCCTAGGACAGGGTCTAATTCACCCCTCCACTTT. This translates into CASSPRTGSNSPLHF. This rearrangement joins TRBV5-5 to TRBJ1-6; 8 positions match TRBD1. This CDR3 comprises 15 residues. Per the germline V gene, CDR1 is SGHKS and CDR2 is YYEKEE (reference sequence). The trim removed 4 bases at V and 6 bases at J, leaving 6 bases unmatched.

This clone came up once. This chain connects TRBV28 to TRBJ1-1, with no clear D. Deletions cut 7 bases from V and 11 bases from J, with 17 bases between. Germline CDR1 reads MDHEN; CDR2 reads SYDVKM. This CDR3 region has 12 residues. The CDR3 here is CASTGVEVRAFF. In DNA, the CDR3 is TGTGCCAGCACCGGAGTGGAAGTCCGGGCTTTCTTT.

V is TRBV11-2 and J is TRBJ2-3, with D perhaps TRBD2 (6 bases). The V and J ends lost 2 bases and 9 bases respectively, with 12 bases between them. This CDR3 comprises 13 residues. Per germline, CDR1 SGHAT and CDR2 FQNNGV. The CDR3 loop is CASSLPRAGTQYF. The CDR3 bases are TGTGCCAGCAGCTTACCTCGGGCGGGGACGCAGTATTTT.

The CDR3, as DNA: TGTGCCAGCAGCTTAGCCGTTGGGGCTGTAGCTTTCTTT. Protein product: CASSLAVGAVAFF. The chain uses TRBV7-2 and TRBJ1-1; maybe TRBD1 (5 bases). The CDR3 loop spans 13 amino acids. V was clipped by 0 bases and J by 10 bases, with 12 bases between them. Germline V gene sequence: CDR1 SGHTA, CDR2 FQGNSA. Filled out from reference TRBV7-2 and TRBJ1-1, the complete variable domain reads GAGVSQSPSNKVTEKGKDVELRCDPISGHTALYWYRQSLGQGLEFLIYFQGNSAPDKSGLPSDRFSAERTGGSVSTLTIQRTQQEDSAVYLCASSLAVGAVAFFGQGTRLTVV.

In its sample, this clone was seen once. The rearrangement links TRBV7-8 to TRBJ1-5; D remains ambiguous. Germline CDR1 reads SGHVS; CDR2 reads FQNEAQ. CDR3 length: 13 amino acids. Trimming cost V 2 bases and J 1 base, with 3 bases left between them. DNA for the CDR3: TGTGCCAGCAGCTTAAGCAGCAATCAGCCCCAGCATTTT. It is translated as CASSLSSNQPQHF. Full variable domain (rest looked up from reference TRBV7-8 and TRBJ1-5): GAGVSQSPRYKVAKRGQDVALRCDPISGHVSLFWYQQALGQGPEFLTYFQNEAQLDKSGLPSDRFFAERPEGSVSTLKIQRTQQEDSAVYLCASSLSSNQPQHFGDGTRLSIL.

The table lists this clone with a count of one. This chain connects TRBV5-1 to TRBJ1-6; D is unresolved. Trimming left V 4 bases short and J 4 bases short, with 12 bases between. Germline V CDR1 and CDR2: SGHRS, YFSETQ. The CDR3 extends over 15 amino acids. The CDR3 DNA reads TGCGCCAGCAGCCCCGGCCGGAGATATAATTCACCCCTCCACTTT. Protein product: CASSPGRRYNSPLHF.

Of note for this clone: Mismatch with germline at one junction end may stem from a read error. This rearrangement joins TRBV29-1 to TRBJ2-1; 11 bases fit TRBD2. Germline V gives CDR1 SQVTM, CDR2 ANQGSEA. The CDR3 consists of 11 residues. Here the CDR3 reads CSVRLAGSMIF. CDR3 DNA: TGCAGCGTTCGACTAGCGGGGTCTATGATCTTC.

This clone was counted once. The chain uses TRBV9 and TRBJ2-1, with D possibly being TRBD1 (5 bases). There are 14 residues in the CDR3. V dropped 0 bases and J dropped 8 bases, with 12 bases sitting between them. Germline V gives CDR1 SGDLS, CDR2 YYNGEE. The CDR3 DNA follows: TGTGCCAGCAGCGTAGAAGGGGTGGTGGATGAGCAGTTCTTC. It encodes CASSVEGVVDEQFF.

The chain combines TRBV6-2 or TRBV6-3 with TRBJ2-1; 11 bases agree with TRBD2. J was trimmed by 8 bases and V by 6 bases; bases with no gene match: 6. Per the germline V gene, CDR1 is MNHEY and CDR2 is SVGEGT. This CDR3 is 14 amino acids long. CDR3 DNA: TGTGCCAGCAGCATTAGCGGGGGGGCATATGAGCAGTTCTTC. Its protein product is CASSISGGAYEQFF.

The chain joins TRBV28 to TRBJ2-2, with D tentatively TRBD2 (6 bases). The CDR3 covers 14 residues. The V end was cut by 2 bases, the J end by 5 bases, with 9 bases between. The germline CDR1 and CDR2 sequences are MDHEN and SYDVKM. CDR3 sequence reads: CASSLGGATGELFF. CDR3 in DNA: TGTGCCAGCAGTTTAGGCGGGGCTACCGGGGAGCTGTTTTTT.

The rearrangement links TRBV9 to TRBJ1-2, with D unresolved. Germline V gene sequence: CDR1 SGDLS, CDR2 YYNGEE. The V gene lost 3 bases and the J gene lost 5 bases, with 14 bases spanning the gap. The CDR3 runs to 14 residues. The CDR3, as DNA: TGTGCCAGCAGCGCAAACTCGCAGGCTTATGGCTACACCTTC. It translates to CASSANSQAYGYTF. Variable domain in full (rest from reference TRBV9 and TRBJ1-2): DSGVTQTPKHLITATGQRVTLRCSPRSGDLSVYWYQQSLDQGLQFLIQYYNGEERAKGNILERFSAQQFPDLHSELNLSSLELGDSALYFCASSANSQAYGYTFGSGTRLTVV.

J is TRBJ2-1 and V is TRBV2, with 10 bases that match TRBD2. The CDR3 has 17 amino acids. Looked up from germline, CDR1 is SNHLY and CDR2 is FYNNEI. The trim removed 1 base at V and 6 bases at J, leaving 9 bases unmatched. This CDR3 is CASSEGLAGAISNEQFF. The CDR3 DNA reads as TGTGCCAGCAGTGAAGGGCTAGCGGGAGCTATTTCCAATGAGCAGTTCTTC.

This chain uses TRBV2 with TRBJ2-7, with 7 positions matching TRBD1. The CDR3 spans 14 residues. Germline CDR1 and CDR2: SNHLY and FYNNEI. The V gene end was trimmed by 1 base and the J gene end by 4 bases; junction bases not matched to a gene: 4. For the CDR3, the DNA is TGTGCCAGCAGTGAAGTAACAGGGGAGTACGAGCAGTACTTC. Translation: CASSEVTGEYEQYF. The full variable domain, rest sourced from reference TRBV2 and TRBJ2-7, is EPEVTQTPSHQVTQMGQEVILRCVPISNHLYFYWYRQILGQKVEFLVSFYNNEISEKSEIFDDQFSVERPDGSNFTLKIRSTKLEDSAMYFCASSEVTGEYEQYFGPGTRLTVT.

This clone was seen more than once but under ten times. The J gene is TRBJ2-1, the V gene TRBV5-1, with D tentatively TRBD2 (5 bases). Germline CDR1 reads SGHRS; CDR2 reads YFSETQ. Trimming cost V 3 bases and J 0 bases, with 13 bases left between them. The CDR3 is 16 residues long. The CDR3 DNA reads TGCGCCAGCAGCTCCAGCCCGGGGTTCTCCTACAATGAGCAGTTCTTC. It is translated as CASSSSPGFSYNEQFF.